The TCR beta chain described here comes from a study of early T cells in non-severe SARS-CoV-2 infection. Study in general: Sequenced material consisted of bulk RNA (from unsorted whole blood), and chains were unpaired. Study-wide results and limits: Missing private and CD4 specificities, VDJdb matching favored anti-spike CD8 responses.

Researchers tagged individual cDNA molecules with unique molecular identifiers. TCRdb itself ran the 5' RACE reads through MiXCR, one entry per CDR3 protein. The data show about 89,000 distinct CDR3 sequences, 14% to 15% seen once. Germline trimming cut 3 bases from V and 2 bases from J; bases unmatched to any gene: 4. Germline CDR1 and CDR2: SGHTS and YDEGEE. This CDR3 contains 15 residues. Concerning this clonotype: What it binds is not known.

The TCR sequence derives from an adult who was a healthcare worker with PCR-confirmed SARS-CoV-2 infection or an uninfected control (not recorded which). Sequencing was carried out using whole blood. The chain employs TRBV5-8 and TRBJ2-5; 10 bases align to TRBD2. Here the CDR3 DNA reads TGTGCCAGCAGCTCACTACTAGCGGGGCAAGAGACCCAGTACTTC. Translated: CASSSLLAGQETQYF.